Listed below are T cell receptor beta chains from one sample, sequenced in a study of T cell changes during pregnancy in multiple sclerosis. Using immunoSEQ multiplex PCR, the repertoire was profiled, and TCRdb retains in-frame clones only, with some absent. The sample lists some 30,000 clones, around 91% seen once, with 3% to 5% in the top ten. Sequenced here: CD8+ T cells from peripheral blood mononuclear cells, sampled in the second trimester of pregnancy. The receptors come from a female donor in good health, enrolled as a control in a pregnancy study. Each CDR3 is given with its conserved first and last residue. The D gene is left open where the match is weak. Size is stated for part of the rows, as once, few or many counts, or as a class when the clone is expanded.

d_call	v_call	j_call	clone_size	cdr3_aa	cdr3_nt
-	TRBV19	TRBJ1-3	-	CASSTPAGLSGNTIYF	TGTGCCAGTAGTACCCCGGCAGGCCTCTCTGGAAACACCATATATTTT
-	TRBV4-1	TRBJ2-1	-	CASSQGSTYNEQFF	TGCGCCAGCAGCCAAGGGAGTACCTACAATGAGCAGTTCTTC
TRBD2	TRBV9	TRBJ2-3	-	CASSDPVAGDTDTQYF	TGTGCCAGCAGCGACCCAGTAGCGGGGGACACAGATACGCAGTATTTT
TRBD1	TRBV27	TRBJ1-5	-	CASSFSGQGSNQPQHF	TGTGCCAGCAGTTTCTCGGGACAGGGCAGCAATCAGCCCCAGCATTTT
TRBD1	TRBV5-6	TRBJ1-2	-	CASSFRGAYGYTF	TGTGCCAGCAGCTTCAGGGGGGCCTATGGCTACACCTTC
TRBD1	TRBV29-1	TRBJ1-1	-	CSVGDRGTNTEAFF	TGCAGCGTAGGCGACAGGGGCACGAACACTGAAGCTTTCTTT
TRBD1	TRBV30	TRBJ2-1	-	CACGQAPSYNEQFF	TGTGCCTGCGGACAGGCCCCTTCCTACAATGAGCAGTTCTTC
-	TRBV27	TRBJ2-7	once	CASSLSKETYEQYF	TGTGCCAGCAGTTTGTCCAAGGAGACCTACGAGCAGTACTTC
TRBD1	TRBV5-4	TRBJ2-3	-	CASSGPGQGADTQYF	TGTGCCAGCAGCGGACCGGGACAGGGAGCAGATACGCAGTATTTT
TRBD1	TRBV19	TRBJ1-1	few	CASKLTGTGNTEAFF	TGTGCCAGTAAACTAACCGGGACAGGGAACACTGAAGCTTTCTTT
-	TRBV27	TRBJ1-1	-	CASSSWEGYTEAFF	TGTGCCAGCAGTTCCTGGGAGGGGTACACTGAAGCTTTCTTT
-	TRBV4-3	TRBJ2-1	-	CASSQDRTGIYNEQFF	TGCGCCAGCAGCCAAGATCGCACAGGGATCTACAATGAGCAGTTCTTC
TRBD1	TRBV10-1	TRBJ1-6	-	CASSTGTGTSPLHF	TGCGCCAGCAGTACCGGGACAGGGACCTCACCCCTCCACTTT
-	TRBV6-6	TRBJ2-3	-	CASSYGGAPPDTQYF	TGTGCCAGCAGTTACGGGGGGGCGCCCCCAGATACGCAGTATTTT
-	TRBV27	TRBJ1-1	-	CASSLAGYLTEAFF	TGTGCCAGCAGTTTAGCCGGGTATCTCACTGAAGCTTTCTTT
TRBD1	TRBV5-4	TRBJ1-1	-	CASSRTGRNTEAFF	TGTGCCAGCAGCCGGACAGGGAGGAACACTGAAGCTTTCTTT
-	TRBV6-1	TRBJ1-5	-	CASSARRTVNQPQHF	TGTGCCAGCAGTGCCAGAAGGACAGTCAATCAGCCCCAGCATTTT
-	TRBV9	TRBJ1-1	-	CASSVAVQGANTEAFF	TGTGCCAGCAGCGTAGCTGTACAGGGCGCGAACACTGAAGCTTTCTTT
TRBD1	TRBV14	TRBJ1-2	once	CASSRGQGSNYGYTF	TGTGCCAGCAGCCGCGGACAGGGGTCTAACTATGGCTACACCTTC
-	TRBV4-2	TRBJ2-3	-	CASSHRGEGNTDTQYF	TGTGCCAGCAGCCACAGAGGTGAGGGTAACACAGATACGCAGTATTTT
TRBD1	TRBV19	TRBJ1-2	-	CASVPGGANYGYTF	TGTGCCAGCGTCCCAGGGGGCGCGAACTATGGCTACACCTTC
-	TRBV14	TRBJ1-2	-	CASSQDEDRGLANYGYTF	TGTGCCAGCAGCCAAGATGAGGACAGAGGCCTAGCTAACTATGGCTACACCTTC
-	TRBV27	TRBJ2-7	-	CASSLSHGLSYEQYF	TGTGCCAGCAGTTTATCCCACGGACTCTCCTACGAGCAGTACTTC
-	TRBV13	TRBJ1-1	-	CASKQGGSNTEAFF	TGTGCCAGCAAACAGGGCGGGTCGAACACTGAAGCTTTCTTT
TRBD1	TRBV27	TRBJ2-1	-	CASRPGQSRNEQFF	TGTGCCAGCAGGCCGGGACAGTCCCGAAATGAGCAGTTCTTC
-	TRBV27	TRBJ2-7	-	CASSPGLPTYEQYF	TGTGCCAGCAGTCCTGGACTCCCTACCTACGAGCAGTACTTC
-	TRBV30	TRBJ1-1	-	CAWSVTVMNTEAFF	TGTGCCTGGAGTGTTACAGTCATGAACACTGAAGCTTTCTTT
TRBD1	TRBV7-7	TRBJ2-2	-	CASSLQGRTGELFF	TGTGCTAGCAGCTTACAGGGGCGCACCGGGGAGCTGTTTTTT
-	TRBV18	TRBJ1-5	once	CASSPRRRSNQPQHF	TGTGCCAGCTCACCACGCCGGAGAAGCAATCAGCCCCAGCATTTT
TRBD2	TRBV7-7	TRBJ2-1	-	CASSSRAGAYEQFF	TGTGCTAGCAGCTCTCGAGCGGGGGCGTATGAGCAGTTCTTC
TRBD1	TRBV6-5	TRBJ1-1	-	CASSFLGQTEAFF	TGTGCCAGCAGTTTCTTGGGACAGACTGAAGCTTTCTTT
TRBD2	TRBV6-1	TRBJ2-2	-	CASSALAGSTGELFF	TGTGCCAGCAGTGCTCTAGCGGGCAGTACCGGGGAGCTGTTTTTT
TRBD2	TRBV6-6	TRBJ2-7	-	CASTNERGVLSYEQYF	TGTGCCAGCACCAACGAGCGGGGGGTCCTTTCCTACGAGCAGTACTTC
TRBD2	TRBV7-9	TRBJ2-3	-	CASSLSGGLSDTQYF	TGTGCCAGCAGCCTGAGCGGGGGGCTATCAGATACGCAGTATTTT
-	TRBV9	TRBJ2-5	-	CASSVETGLSGTQYF	TGTGCCAGCAGCGTAGAGACGGGACTTAGTGGGACCCAGTACTTC
TRBD1	TRBV29-1	TRBJ1-2	-	CSVVTGDYGYTF	TGCAGCGTTGTTACAGGGGACTATGGCTACACCTTC
-	TRBV5-1	TRBJ1-1	-	CASSSGRGRNTEAFF	TGCGCCAGCAGCTCTGGACGTGGGAGAAACACTGAAGCTTTCTTT
-	TRBV6-1	TRBJ2-7	-	CASSEEVSVPYEQYF	TGTGCCAGCAGTGAAGAGGTTAGCGTTCCCTACGAGCAGTACTTC
-	TRBV4-1	TRBJ2-1	-	CASSQGAGDRYNEQFF	TGCGCCAGCAGCCAGGGGGCGGGGGACCGCTACAATGAGCAGTTCTTC
TRBD2	TRBV5-4	TRBJ2-1	-	CASSLGLAGNEQFF	TGTGCCAGCAGCCTTGGACTAGCGGGCAATGAGCAGTTCTTC
TRBD2	TRBV7-2	TRBJ2-5	once	CASSLAWRGKETQYF	TGTGCCAGCAGCTTAGCGTGGCGGGGGAAAGAGACCCAGTACTTC
TRBD1	TRBV6-4	TRBJ2-3	-	CASRILGQGAGADTQYF	TGTGCCAGCAGGATACTCGGACAGGGGGCTGGGGCAGATACGCAGTATTTT
-	TRBV9	TRBJ2-5	-	CASSAVGAPGETQYF	TGTGCCAGCAGCGCGGTGGGGGCCCCCGGGGAGACCCAGTACTTC
-	TRBV7-2	TRBJ1-2	once	CASSFSPPDRGGYTF	TGTGCCAGCAGCTTTAGCCCTCCCGATCGGGGTGGCTACACCTTC
-	TRBV27	TRBJ2-7	once	CASSFSSPYYEQYF	TGTGCCAGCAGTTTCTCTTCCCCTTACTACGAGCAGTACTTC
-	TRBV6-5	TRBJ2-1	-	CASREGVNEQFF	TGTGCCAGCCGAGAGGGGGTCAATGAGCAGTTCTTC
TRBD2	TRBV15	TRBJ2-7	once	CATSRAGGVYEQYF	TGTGCCACCAGCAGAGCGGGGGGGGTCTACGAGCAGTACTTC
TRBD2	TRBV9	TRBJ2-1	-	CASSPPAGGPNEQFF	TGTGCCAGCAGCCCTCCAGCGGGGGGGCCCAATGAGCAGTTCTTC
-	TRBV7-2	TRBJ1-1	-	CASSPIVSQANTEAFF	TGTGCCAGCAGCCCCATAGTGAGTCAGGCTAACACTGAAGCTTTCTTT
TRBD1	TRBV18	TRBJ2-3	-	CASSLDRGSDTQYF	TGTGCCAGCTCACTTGACAGGGGCTCAGATACGCAGTATTTT
-	TRBV4-3	TRBJ1-1	-	CASSHPGVTEAFF	TGCGCCAGCAGCCACCCAGGGGTCACTGAAGCTTTCTTT
TRBD1	TRBV27	TRBJ1-2	-	CASSSGGNYGYTF	TGTGCCAGCAGTTCAGGGGGGAACTATGGCTACACCTTC
TRBD1	TRBV7-9	TRBJ2-7	-	CASSFLDRESYEQYF	TGTGCCAGCAGCTTCTTAGACAGGGAATCCTACGAGCAGTACTTC
TRBD1	TRBV7-9	TRBJ2-1	-	CASSLGTGTNEQFF	TGTGCCAGCAGCTTAGGGACAGGGACTAATGAGCAGTTCTTC
TRBD1	TRBV5-4	TRBJ2-2	-	CASSGTGEGTGELFF	TGTGCCAGCAGCGGCACAGGGGAAGGAACCGGGGAGCTGTTTTTT
-	TRBV5-6	TRBJ1-1	-	CASSLGRGRGTEAFF	TGTGCCAGCAGCTTGGGAAGAGGCAGGGGCACTGAAGCTTTCTTT
-	TRBV4-2	TRBJ1-1	-	CASSQYSGTMNTEAFF	TGTGCCAGCAGCCAATATTCAGGCACCATGAACACTGAAGCTTTCTTT
-	TRBV27	TRBJ1-1	-	CASSLWGREAFF	TGTGCCAGCAGTTTATGGGGGCGTGAAGCTTTCTTT
-	TRBV4-1	TRBJ1-2	-	CASRGRNYGYTF	TGCGCCAGCAGGGGCAGGAACTATGGCTACACCTTC
TRBD2	TRBV6-5	TRBJ2-2	-	CASSYMASGNTGELFF	TGTGCCAGCAGTTACATGGCTAGCGGGAACACCGGGGAGCTGTTTTTT